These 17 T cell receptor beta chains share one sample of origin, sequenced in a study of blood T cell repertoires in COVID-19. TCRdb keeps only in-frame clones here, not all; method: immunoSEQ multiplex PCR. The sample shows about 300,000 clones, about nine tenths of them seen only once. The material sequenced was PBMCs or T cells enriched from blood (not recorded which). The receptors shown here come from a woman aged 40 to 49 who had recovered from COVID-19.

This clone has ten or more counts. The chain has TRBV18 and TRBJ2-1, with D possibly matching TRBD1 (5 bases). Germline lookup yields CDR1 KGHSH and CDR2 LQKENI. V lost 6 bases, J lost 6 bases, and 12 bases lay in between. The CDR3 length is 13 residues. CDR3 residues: CASSPDSLNEQFF. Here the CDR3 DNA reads TGTGCCAGCTCCCCAGACAGCCTCAATGAGCAGTTCTTC.

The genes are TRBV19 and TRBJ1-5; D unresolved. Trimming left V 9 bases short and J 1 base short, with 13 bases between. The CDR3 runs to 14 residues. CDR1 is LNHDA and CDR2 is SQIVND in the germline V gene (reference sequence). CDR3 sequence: CARTRLPSNQPQHF. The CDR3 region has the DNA TGTGCCAGGACTCGGTTGCCCAGCAATCAGCCCCAGCATTTT.

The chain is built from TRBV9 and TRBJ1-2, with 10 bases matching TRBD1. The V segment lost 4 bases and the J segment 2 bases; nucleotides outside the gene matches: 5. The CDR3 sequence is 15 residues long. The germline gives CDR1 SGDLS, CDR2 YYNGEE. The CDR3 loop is CASSPGDRGNYGYTF. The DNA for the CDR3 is TGTGCCAGCAGCCCAGGGGACAGGGGAAACTATGGCTACACCTTC.

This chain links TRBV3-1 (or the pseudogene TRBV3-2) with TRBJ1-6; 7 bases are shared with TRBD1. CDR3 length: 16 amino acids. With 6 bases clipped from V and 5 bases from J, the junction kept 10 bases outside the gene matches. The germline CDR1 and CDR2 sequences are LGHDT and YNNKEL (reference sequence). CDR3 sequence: CASSQLPDRNNSPLHF. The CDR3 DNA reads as TGTGCCAGCAGTCAATTGCCGGACAGGAATAATTCACCCCTCCACTTT.

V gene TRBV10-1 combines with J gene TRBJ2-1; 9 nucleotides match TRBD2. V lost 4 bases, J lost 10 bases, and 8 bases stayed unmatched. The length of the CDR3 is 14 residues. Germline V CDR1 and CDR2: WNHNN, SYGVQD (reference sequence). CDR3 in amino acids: CASSAGGGAGEQFF. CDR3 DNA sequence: TGCGCCAGCAGTGCCGGCGGGGGGGCCGGCGAGCAGTTCTTC.

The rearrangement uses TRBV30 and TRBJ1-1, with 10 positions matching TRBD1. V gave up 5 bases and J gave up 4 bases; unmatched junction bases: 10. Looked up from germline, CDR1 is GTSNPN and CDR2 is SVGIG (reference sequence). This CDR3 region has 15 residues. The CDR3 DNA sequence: TGTGCCTGGGTGAGCCGGGACAGGGGCCTCACTGAAGCTTTCTTT. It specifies CAWVSRDRGLTEAFF.

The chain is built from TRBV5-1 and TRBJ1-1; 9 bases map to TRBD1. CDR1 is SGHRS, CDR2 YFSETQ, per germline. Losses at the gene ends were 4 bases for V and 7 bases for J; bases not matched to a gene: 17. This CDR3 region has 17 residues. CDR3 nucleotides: TGCGCCAGCAGCGGAGGGACAGGGTTGGGCTCTCCCTTTGAAGCTTTCTTT. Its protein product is CASSGGTGLGSPFEAFF.

The CDR3 DNA sequence: TGTGCCAGCAGCCTTACTAGCGGGGGTTTTTTGGATACGCAGTATTTT. It yields the protein CASSLTSGGFLDTQYF. The genes are TRBV7-3 and TRBJ2-3; TRBD2 matches at 11 bases. CDR3 length: 16 amino acids. The V segment lost 5 bases and the J segment 6 bases; nucleotides outside the gene matches: 10. In germline, CDR1 is SGHTA, CDR2 FQGTGA.

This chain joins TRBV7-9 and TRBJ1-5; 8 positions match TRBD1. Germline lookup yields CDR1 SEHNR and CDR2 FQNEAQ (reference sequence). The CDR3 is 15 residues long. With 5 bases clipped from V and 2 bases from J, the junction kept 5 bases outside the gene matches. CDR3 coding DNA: TGTGCCAGCAGCCCCCCGGACAGGGGCAATCAGCCCCAGCATTTT. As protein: CASSPPDRGNQPQHF.

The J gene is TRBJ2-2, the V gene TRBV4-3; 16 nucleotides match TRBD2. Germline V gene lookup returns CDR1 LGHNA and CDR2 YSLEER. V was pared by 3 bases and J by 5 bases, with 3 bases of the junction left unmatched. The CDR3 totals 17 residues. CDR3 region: CASSQGGLAGGTGELFF. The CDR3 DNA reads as TGCGCCAGCAGCCAGGGGGGACTAGCGGGAGGGACCGGGGAGCTGTTTTTT.

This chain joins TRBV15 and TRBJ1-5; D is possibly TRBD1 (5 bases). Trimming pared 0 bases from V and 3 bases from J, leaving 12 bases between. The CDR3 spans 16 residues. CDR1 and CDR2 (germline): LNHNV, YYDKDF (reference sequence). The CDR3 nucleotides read TGTGCCACCAGCAGAGATTTGGGGGACTTCAATCAGCCCCAGCATTTT. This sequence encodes CATSRDLGDFNQPQHF.

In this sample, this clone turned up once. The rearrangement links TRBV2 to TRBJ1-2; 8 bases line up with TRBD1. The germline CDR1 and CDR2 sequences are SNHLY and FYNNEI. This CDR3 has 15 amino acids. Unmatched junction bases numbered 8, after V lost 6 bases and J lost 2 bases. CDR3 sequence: CASSLGQGPNYGYTF. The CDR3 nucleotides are TGTGCCAGCAGCTTAGGACAGGGACCCAACTATGGCTACACCTTC.

The CDR3 sequence: CASSPLGQGRYEQYF. CDR3 DNA: TGTGCCAGCAGCCCGCTGGGACAGGGGCGCTACGAGCAGTACTTC. This rearrangement joins TRBV7-6 to TRBJ2-7, with 10 bases that match TRBD1. The V gene's germline CDR1 is SGHVS and CDR2 FNYEAQ. Unmatched junction bases numbered 7, after V lost 5 bases and J lost 3 bases. The CDR3 totals 15 residues.

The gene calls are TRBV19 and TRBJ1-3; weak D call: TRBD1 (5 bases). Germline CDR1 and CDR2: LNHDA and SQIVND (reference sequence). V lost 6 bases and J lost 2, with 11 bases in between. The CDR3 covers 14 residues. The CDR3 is CASSPTETGNTIYF. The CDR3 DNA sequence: TGTGCCAGTAGCCCGACAGAAACTGGAAACACCATATATTTT.

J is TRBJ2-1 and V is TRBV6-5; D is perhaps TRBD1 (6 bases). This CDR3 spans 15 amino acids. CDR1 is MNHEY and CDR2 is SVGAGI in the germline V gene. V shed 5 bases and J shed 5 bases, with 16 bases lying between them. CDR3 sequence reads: CASSQLSRDNNEQFF. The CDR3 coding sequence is TGTGCCAGCAGTCAGCTATCCCGGGACAACAATGAGCAGTTCTTC.

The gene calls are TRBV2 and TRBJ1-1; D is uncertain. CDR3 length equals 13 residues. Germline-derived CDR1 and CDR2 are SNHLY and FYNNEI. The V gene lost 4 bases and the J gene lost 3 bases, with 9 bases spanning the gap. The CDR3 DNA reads TGTGCCAGCAGTGGGGCACGAGACACTGAAGCTTTCTTT. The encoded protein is CASSGARDTEAFF. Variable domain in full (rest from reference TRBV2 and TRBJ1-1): EPEVTQTPSHQVTQMGQEVILRCVPISNHLYFYWYRQILGQKVEFLVSFYNNEISEKSEIFDDQFSVERPDGSNFTLKIRSTKLEDSAMYFCASSGARDTEAFFGQGTRLTVV.

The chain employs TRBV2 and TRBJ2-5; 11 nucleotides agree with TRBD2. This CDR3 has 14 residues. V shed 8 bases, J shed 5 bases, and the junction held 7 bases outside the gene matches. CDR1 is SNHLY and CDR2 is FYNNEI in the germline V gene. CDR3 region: CASQGLAGGETQYF. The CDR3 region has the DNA TGTGCCAGCCAAGGACTAGCGGGTGGGGAGACCCAGTACTTC.